Sequencing of this TCR beta chain was carried out in a study of blood T cells in healthy people across ages. Study-wide results and limits: The percentage of naive T cells correlated strongly with TCR beta diversity.

Using a J-beta primer mix together with a sample-barcoded 5' primer, a second PCR was run for roughly 7 to 12 cycles. There were at least 2.5 million CDR3-containing paired-end reads obtained from each sample. TCRdb itself ran the 5' RACE reads through MiXCR, one entry per CDR3 protein. The sample lists 890,000 or so distinct CDR3 sequences, around 62% occurring once. The donors, all healthy, were Caucasians living in Russia, aged roughly 6 to 100. With regard to this clonotype: Its antigen is unidentified.

The CDR3 has 16 residues. Per the germline V gene, CDR1 is MDHEN and CDR2 is SYDVKM. The chain links TRBV28 to TRBJ2-1; 7 positions agree with TRBD1. The end of the DNA is better explained by TRBJ2-7, so the J call may be wrong. Sample: blood. The source of this sequence is a young man in good health. The CDR3 sequence is CASRRLQGSSYNEQYF. Here the CDR3 DNA reads TGTGCCAGCAGACGCCTACAGGGGAGCTCCTACAATGAGCAGTACTTC.